The 14 T cell receptor beta chains presented below share a single source sample, sequenced in a study of CD8 T cells in ankylosing spondylitis. TCRdb independently ran MiXCR on the 5' RACE reads; one entry per CDR3 protein. This sample carries more than 300,000 distinct CDR3 sequences, roughly 12% of them seen once, and the ten largest clones take about a tenth. Sequenced input: blood, either unsorted or a sorted T cell fraction (not recorded which). Receptors originate from a female donor with ankylosing spondylitis or in good health (not recorded which).

This clonotype has more than one count but fewer than ten. This chain connects TRBV5-1 to TRBJ2-5; 11 bases are a match to TRBD2. The CDR3 is made up of 14 amino acids. Per germline, CDR1 SGHRS and CDR2 YFSETQ. Trimming removed 4 bases from V and 4 bases from J; junction bases left unmatched: 3. The DNA for the CDR3 is TGCGCCAGCAGCCATACTAGCGGGGGAGAGACCCAGTACTTC. Protein: CASSHTSGGETQYF.

This clonotype was observed many times. The chain is built from TRBV28 and TRBJ2-1, with TRBD2 matching over 7 bases. There are 16 residues in the CDR3. In germline, CDR1 is MDHEN, CDR2 SYDVKM. V was pared by 6 bases and J by 0 bases, with 8 bases of the junction left unmatched. The CDR3 DNA follows: TGTGCCAGCAGCCCCGGGCGGGGGAGCTCCTACAATGAGCAGTTCTTC. Translating it yields CASSPGRGSSYNEQFF. The whole variable domain, remainder taken from reference TRBV28 and TRBJ2-1, is DVKVTQSSRYLVKRTGEKVFLECVQDMDHENMFWYRQDPGLGLRLIYFSYDVKMKEKGDIPEGYSVSREKKERFSLILESASTNQTSMYLCASSPGRGSSYNEQFFGPGTRLTVL.

Points on this clonotype: A read error may explain this, as a much larger clone is one base away. This chain uses TRBV4-2 with TRBJ2-7; D gene ambiguous. The CDR3 contains 12 residues. Germline V gene lookup returns CDR1 LGHNA and CDR2 YNFKEQ. Trimming shortened V by 3 bases and J by 3 bases, and 6 bases separated the two germline ends. CDR3 sequence (DNA): TGTGCCAGCAGCCAGATCGGCTACGAGCAGTACTTC. Protein sequence: CASSQIGYEQYF.

A note on this clonotype: A clone one base away is much larger, so this may be a read error. V gene TRBV29-1 combines with J gene TRBJ2-5; D ambiguous. Germline V gives CDR1 SQVTM, CDR2 ANQGSEA. There are 13 residues in the CDR3. This CDR3 is CSIEGGHQETQYF. For the CDR3, the DNA is TGCAGCATTGAAGGCGGCCACCAAGAGACCCAGTACTTC.

For the CDR3, the DNA is TGCGCCAGCAGCTTGCGTCCCCCTGGGGCAGGTGTGAACACTGAAGCTTTCTTT. It yields the protein CASSLRPPGAGVNTEAFF. The chain recombines TRBV5-1 with TRBJ1-1; tentatively, D is TRBD1 (5 bases). Trimming stripped 1 base from V and 0 bases from J, with 19 bases between. The CDR3 extends over 18 amino acids. Germline assignment: CDR1 SGHRS and CDR2 YFSETQ.

This clonotype was detected many times. J is TRBJ2-1 and V is TRBV20-1; D not certain. The CDR3 extends over 14 amino acids. Germline V gene sequence: CDR1 DFQATT, CDR2 SNEGSKA (reference sequence). The V end lost 0 bases, the J end lost 3 bases, and 9 bases lay between the germline ends. The CDR3 loop reads CSARDTTFYNEQFF. Here the CDR3 DNA reads TGCAGTGCTAGAGATACTACCTTCTACAATGAGCAGTTCTTC.

This clonotype appeared many times. The chain employs TRBV6-1 and TRBJ2-1; 10 positions agree with TRBD1. The germline CDR1 and CDR2 sequences are MNHNS and SASEGT. This CDR3 contains 16 residues. J was trimmed by 6 bases and V by 0 bases; bases with no gene match: 5. The CDR3 spells CASSEAMGQGLNEQFF. The DNA for the CDR3 is TGTGCCAGCAGTGAAGCGATGGGACAGGGGCTCAATGAGCAGTTCTTC.

The CDR3 sequence is CAISGNGVDTQYF. DNA for the CDR3: TGTGCCATCAGTGGTAATGGCGTTGATACGCAGTATTTT. The chain uses TRBV10-3 and TRBJ2-3; D is unresolved. Germline assignment: CDR1 ENHRY and CDR2 SYGVKD. This CDR3 spans 13 amino acids. V lost 4 bases to trimming and J lost 6 bases, with 11 bases between them.

The rearrangement joins TRBV6-5 to TRBJ2-7; TRBD2 might be the D (6 bases). This CDR3 region has 15 residues. V lost 2 bases and J lost 0, with 11 bases in between. Germline CDR1 MNHEY, CDR2 SVGAGI. The CDR3, as DNA: TGTGCCAGCAGTTACGGGCGGGGCCCCTCCTACGAGCAGTACTTC. Amino acids: CASSYGRGPSYEQYF.

This clonotype has at least ten counts. The chain uses TRBV20-1 and TRBJ2-7; D is perhaps TRBD1 (6 bases). The CDR3 runs to 14 residues. Germline V CDR1 and CDR2: DFQATT, SNEGSKA (reference sequence). V was cut by 5 bases and J by 2 bases, with 16 bases left in between. The DNA for the CDR3 is TGCAGTGCTTCTACAGGGTTGTGGACCTACGAGCAGTACTTC. Protein sequence: CSASTGLWTYEQYF.

This chain links TRBV18 with TRBJ2-1, with 10 bases aligning to TRBD2. This CDR3 is built from 17 residues. After removal of 3 bases from V and 9 bases from J, the junction contained 14 bases not matched to a gene. CDR1 and CDR2 from the germline V gene are KGHSH and LQKENI. CDR3 sequence (DNA): TGTGCCAGCTCACCCCCTCTAGCGGGAGAGTGGTCAATTGAGCAGTTCTTC. This encodes CASSPPLAGEWSIEQFF.

The chain recombines TRBV4-3 with TRBJ1-1, with 9 bases lining up with TRBD1. CDR3 length: 15 amino acids. The junction had 6 bases not matched to a gene; V was cut back by 1 base and J by 6 bases. In germline, CDR1 is LGHNA, CDR2 YSLEER. The CDR3 DNA is TGCGCCAGCAGCCAAGGGACAGGGGAGTTTCCTGAAGCTTTCTTT. It specifies CASSQGTGEFPEAFF.

This clonotype was observed at least ten times. This rearrangement joins TRBV24-1 to TRBJ1-1, with D perhaps matching TRBD1 (5 bases). Germline CDR1 KGHDR, CDR2 SFDVKD. V was pared by 7 bases and J by 5 bases, with 16 bases between. CDR3 length: 14 amino acids. The DNA of the CDR3 is TGTGCCACCAGAGCCGGGACCGGCCGGACTGAAGCTTTCTTT. This sequence encodes CATRAGTGRTEAFF.

In its sample, this clonotype was seen many times. V gene TRBV28 combines with J gene TRBJ2-1; 7 bases map to TRBD2. Looked up from germline, CDR1 is MDHEN and CDR2 is SYDVKM. V shed 7 bases, J shed 0 bases, and the junction held 6 bases outside the gene matches. CDR3 length equals 15 residues. CDR3 nucleotide sequence: TGTGCCAGCACGTCTCCGGGGGGCTCCTACAATGAGCAGTTCTTC. Its protein is CASTSPGGSYNEQFF.